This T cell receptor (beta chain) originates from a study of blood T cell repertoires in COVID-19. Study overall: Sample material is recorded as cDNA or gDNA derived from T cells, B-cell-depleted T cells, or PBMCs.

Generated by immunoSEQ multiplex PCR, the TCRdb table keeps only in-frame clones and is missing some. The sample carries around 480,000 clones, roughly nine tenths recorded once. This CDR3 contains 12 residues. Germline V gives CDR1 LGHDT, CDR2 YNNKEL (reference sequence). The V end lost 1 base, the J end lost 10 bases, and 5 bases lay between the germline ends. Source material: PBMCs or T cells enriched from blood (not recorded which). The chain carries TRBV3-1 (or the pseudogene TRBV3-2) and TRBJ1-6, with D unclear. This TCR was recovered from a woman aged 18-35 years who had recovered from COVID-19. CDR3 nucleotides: TGTGCCAGCAGCCAAGTAGTCTCACCCCTCCACTTT. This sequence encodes CASSQVVSPLHF.